The clone carrying this T cell receptor beta chain was counted at least ten times. This specimen comes from a study of T cells of healthy individuals. Germline loops: CDR1 GTSNPN, CDR2 SVGIG (reference sequence). CDR3 length: 14 residues. Trimming stripped 4 bases from V and 2 bases from J, with 14 bases between. Via MiXCR, TCRdb re-called the 5' RACE reads, giving one row per CDR3 protein. This table holds 65,000 to 95,000 distinct CDR3 sequences, about 5% found once. The J gene is TRBJ1-2, the V gene TRBV30; D possibly corresponds to TRBD1 (5 bases). This TCR was recovered from a female donor in good health. CDR3 loop: CAWTEEGPNYGYTF. The CDR3 DNA sequence: TGTGCCTGGACCGAGGAGGGGCCGAACTATGGCTACACCTTC.